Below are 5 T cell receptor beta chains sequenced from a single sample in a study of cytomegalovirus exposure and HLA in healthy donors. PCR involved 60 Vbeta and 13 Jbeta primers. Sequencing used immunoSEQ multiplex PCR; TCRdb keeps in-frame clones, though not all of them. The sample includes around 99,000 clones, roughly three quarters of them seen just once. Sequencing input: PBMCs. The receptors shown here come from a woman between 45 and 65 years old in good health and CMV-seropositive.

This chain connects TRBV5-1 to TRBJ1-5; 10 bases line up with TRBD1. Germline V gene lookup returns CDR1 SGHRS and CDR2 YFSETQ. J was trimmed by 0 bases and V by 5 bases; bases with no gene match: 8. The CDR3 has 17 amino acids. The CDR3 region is CASSQPGQGNSNQPQHF. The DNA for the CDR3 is TGCGCCAGCAGTCAACCGGGACAGGGGAATAGCAATCAGCCCCAGCATTTT.

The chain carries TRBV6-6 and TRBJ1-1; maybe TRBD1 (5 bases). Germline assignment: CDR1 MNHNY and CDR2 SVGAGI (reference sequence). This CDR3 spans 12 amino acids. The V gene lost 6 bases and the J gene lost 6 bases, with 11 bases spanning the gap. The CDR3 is CASSRGGAEAFF. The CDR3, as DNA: TGTGCCAGCAGCCGCGGGGGGGCTGAAGCTTTCTTT.

DNA for the CDR3: TGTGCCAGCAGCTTAGGGGGAGAAGGAGAGACCCAGTACTTC. Translated: CASSLGGEGETQYF. This chain links TRBV7-8 with TRBJ2-5; D perhaps matches TRBD2 (5 bases). V gave up 1 base and J gave up 4 bases, with 10 bases separating them. Looked up from germline, CDR1 is SGHVS and CDR2 is FQNEAQ. This CDR3 is built from 14 residues.

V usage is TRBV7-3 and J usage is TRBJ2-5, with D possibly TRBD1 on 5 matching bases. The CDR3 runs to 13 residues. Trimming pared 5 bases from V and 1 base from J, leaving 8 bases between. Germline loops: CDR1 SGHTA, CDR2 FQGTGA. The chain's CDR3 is CASSPGPQETQYF. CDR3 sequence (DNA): TGTGCCAGCAGCCCAGGGCCCCAAGAGACCCAGTACTTC.

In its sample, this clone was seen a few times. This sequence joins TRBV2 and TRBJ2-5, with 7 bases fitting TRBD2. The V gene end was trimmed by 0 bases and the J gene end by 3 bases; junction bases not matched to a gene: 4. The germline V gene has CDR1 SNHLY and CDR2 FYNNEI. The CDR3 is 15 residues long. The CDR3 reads CASSEAALAEETQYF. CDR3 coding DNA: TGTGCCAGCAGTGAAGCGGCCCTAGCGGAAGAGACCCAGTACTTC.